The clone carrying this TCR beta chain has more than one count but fewer than ten. These data come from a study of T cells in Graves' hyperthyroidism and ophthalmopathy. V lost 4 bases and J lost 0, with 13 bases in between. The CDR3 length is 17 residues. CDR1 and CDR2 from the germline V gene are MRHNA and SNTAGT. Researchers took RNA transcripts and amplified the TCR beta CDR3 regions from them. The HTBI set primed first-round TCR CDR3 RT-PCR. TCRdb reprocessed the multiplex PCR reads via MiXCR and lists one record per CDR3 protein. In the table there are hundreds of thousands of distinct CDR3 sequences, over 15% of which are singletons.

What was sequenced was blood. This rearrangement joins TRBV6-4 to TRBJ2-6; D might be TRBD1 (6 bases). The sequence was obtained from a woman between 18 and 29 years old with Graves' hyperthyroidism. In DNA form, the CDR3 reads TGTGCCAGCAGTGCTCGGGACACTATCTCTGGGGCCAACGTCCTGACTTTC. This sequence encodes CASSARDTISGANVLTF.